This entry lists 22 T cell receptor beta chains sequenced from one sample in a study of beta chain features in type 1 diabetes. The study, taken as a whole, reports: Patients with Type 1 diabetes showed moderately but significantly shorter TCRB CDR3s in all four CD4+ subsets.

As every portion of the isolated RNA was reverse transcribed, the sequencing read expressed TCRB transcripts. The repertoire was sequenced with immunoSEQ multiplex PCR; TCRdb's copy has only in-frame clones and lacks some. In the table there are hundreds of thousands of clones, over 12% of which are singletons. What these receptors recognize is not known. The sequencing sample was made of naive CD4+ T cells from blood. Receptor source: a man younger than 35 with type 1 diabetes.

The DNA for the CDR3 is TGTGCCAGCAGTGAACTGCGCGTTGAAAAACTGTTTTTT. Translated, it gives CASSELRVEKLFF. The genes are TRBV2 and TRBJ1-4; unclear D gene. Deletions cut 2 bases from V and 7 bases from J, with 8 bases between. The CDR3 covers 13 residues. Germline lookup yields CDR1 SNHLY and CDR2 FYNNEI.

The V gene is TRBV4-3, the J gene TRBJ2-1; tentatively, D is TRBD1 (6 bases). Trimming removed 3 bases at V and 6 bases at J, with 9 bases between. This CDR3 comprises 13 residues. CDR1 is LGHNA, CDR2 YSLEER, per germline. CDR3 nucleotide sequence: TGCGCCAGCAGCCACCTAGGGGGCAATGAGCAGTTCTTC. As protein: CASSHLGGNEQFF.

The chain has TRBV5-6 and TRBJ1-2; D unresolved. The CDR3 contains 14 residues. The V and J ends lost 7 bases and 2 bases respectively, with 15 bases between them. CDR1 is SGHDT, CDR2 YYEEEE, per germline. This CDR3 is CASPHVRENYGYTF. The CDR3 DNA is TGTGCCAGCCCACATGTGAGGGAAAACTATGGCTACACCTTC.

The V gene is TRBV30, the J gene TRBJ2-7; perhaps TRBD1 as D (5 bases). The CDR3 contains 12 residues. Germline V gives CDR1 GTSNPN, CDR2 SVGIG (reference sequence). V was shortened by 5 bases and J by 7 bases, with 15 bases between the two germline ends. As DNA, the CDR3 is TGTGCCTGGGCGGAAACAAGGGGTGAGCAGTACTTC. Translated: CAWAETRGEQYF.

This clone occurred a few times. DNA of the CDR3: TGCGCCAGCAGCCACCATTCCCAGGGGGCAGGTGAAAAACTGTTTTTT. Protein: CASSHHSQGAGEKLFF. The chain is built from TRBV4-3 and TRBJ1-4, with 8 nucleotides matching TRBD1. CDR1 and CDR2 (germline): LGHNA, YSLEER. The CDR3 is 16 residues long. With 3 bases clipped from V and 7 bases from J, the junction kept 10 bases outside the gene matches.

On this clone: The identical CDR3 is also encoded by other nucleotide sequences in the sample. V usage is TRBV7-9 and J usage is TRBJ1-4, with 9 bases identical to TRBD1. This CDR3 has 14 residues. V was pared by 6 bases and J by 5 bases, with 4 bases of the junction left unmatched. Germline V gene sequence: CDR1 SEHNR, CDR2 FQNEAQ (reference sequence). The CDR3 loop reads CASSLDRGNEKLFF. Written as DNA, the CDR3 is TGTGCCAGCAGTTTGGACAGGGGCAATGAAAAACTGTTTTTT.

This clone has just a few counts. The genes are TRBV18 and TRBJ2-2; 9 positions match TRBD1. J was trimmed by 5 bases and V by 7 bases; bases with no gene match: 5. CDR1 is KGHSH and CDR2 is LQKENI in the germline V gene. CDR3 size: 14 residues. CDR3 region: CASLQGARTGELFF. CDR3 bases: TGTGCCAGCTTACAGGGGGCGCGGACCGGGGAGCTGTTTTTT.

This clone was counted between two and nine times. The chain employs TRBV30 and TRBJ1-5, with a weak D call TRBD1 (5 bases). The CDR3 extends over 13 amino acids. V lost 2 bases, J lost 8 bases, and 13 bases lay in between. Germline V lookup: CDR1 GTSNPN, CDR2 SVGIG (reference sequence). Here the CDR3 DNA reads TGTGCCTGGAGTTGGACATTGAGTGAGCCCCAGCATTTT. Its translation is CAWSWTLSEPQHF.

This clone was detected only a few times. The chain employs TRBV25-1 and TRBJ2-7; D could derive from TRBD1 or TRBD2 (5 bases each). In germline, CDR1 is MGHDK, CDR2 SYGVNS. Between the trimmed V and J ends, which lost 2 bases and 2 bases, there was a span of 10 bases. CDR3 length equals 14 residues. The CDR3 bases are TGTGCCAGCAGTGAACGCTCGGGGCCCTACGAGCAGTACTTC. Protein product: CASSERSGPYEQYF.

This clone was counted only a few times. The sample carries other DNA sequences with the same CDR3. The chain combines TRBV15 with TRBJ2-1, with D possibly TRBD2 on 6 matching bases. The CDR3 covers 14 residues. V lost 0 bases, J lost 8 bases, and 11 bases lay in between. Germline CDR1 LNHNV, CDR2 YYDKDF (reference sequence). The CDR3 sequence is CATSRDLSSDEQFF. The CDR3 DNA is TGTGCCACCAGCAGAGATCTATCTAGCGATGAGCAGTTCTTC.

This clone turned up a few times. The chain links TRBV11-2 to TRBJ2-3; tentatively, D is TRBD2 (6 bases). Germline assignment: CDR1 SGHAT and CDR2 FQNNGV. The CDR3 covers 15 residues. The germline V and J ends were trimmed by 5 bases and 4 bases, with 16 bases remaining between them. The CDR3 region is CASSPRLGEPDTQYF. The DNA of the CDR3 is TGTGCCAGCAGCCCCCGACTAGGGGAACCAGATACGCAGTATTTT.

This clone was observed a handful of times. The chain combines TRBV18 with TRBJ2-5, with D possibly called TRBD1 or TRBD2 (5 bases each). CDR1 is KGHSH and CDR2 is LQKENI in the germline V gene. The CDR3 has 16 residues. Trimming removed 2 bases at V and 1 base at J, with 14 bases between. Here the CDR3 DNA reads TGTGCCAGCTCACCATGGGGCGGGTACACCCAAGAGACCCAGTACTTC. It yields the protein CASSPWGGYTQETQYF.

In this sample, this clone turned up a few times. This CDR3 reads CAWNSGMDYEQYF. DNA of the CDR3: TGTGCCTGGAATTCCGGGATGGACTACGAGCAGTACTTC. The rearrangement links TRBV30 to TRBJ2-7; tentatively, D is TRBD2 (5 bases). The germline V gene encodes CDR1 GTSNPN and CDR2 SVGIG (reference sequence). V was clipped by 4 bases and J by 3 bases, with 13 bases between them. The CDR3 runs to 13 residues.

The chain has TRBV5-6 and TRBJ1-5; no clear D gene. V dropped 1 base and J dropped 0 bases, with 2 bases sitting between them. Germline-derived CDR1 and CDR2 are SGHDT and YYEEEE. The CDR3 is made up of 13 amino acids. The CDR3 here is CASSLSSNQPQHF. The DNA for the CDR3 is TGTGCCAGCAGCTTGTCTAGCAATCAGCCCCAGCATTTT.

This chain connects TRBV5-1 to TRBJ1-2; D is uncertain. The CDR3 is 14 amino acids. Trimming took off 4 bases at V and 2 bases at J, with 12 bases between the two ends. Looked up from germline, CDR1 is SGHRS and CDR2 is YFSETQ. The CDR3 coding sequence is TGCGCCAGCAGCCCGTGGGCGGGGAACTATGGCTACACCTTC. Translated, it gives CASSPWAGNYGYTF.

This clone turned up a few times. This chain connects TRBV5-1 to TRBJ2-5, with TRBD1 identical over 9 bases. Per germline, CDR1 SGHRS and CDR2 YFSETQ. CDR3 size: 15 residues. The trim removed 5 bases at V and 1 base at J, leaving 6 bases unmatched. CDR3 sequence (DNA): TGCGCCAGCAGGGAGGGGACAGGGTTCCAAGAGACCCAGTACTTC. Amino acids: CASREGTGFQETQYF.

This clone was seen a handful of times. This sequence joins TRBV4-3 and TRBJ2-1; D unclear. Germline V gene lookup returns CDR1 LGHNA and CDR2 YSLEER. The V gene lost 0 bases and the J gene lost 5 bases, with 2 bases spanning the gap. The CDR3 sequence is 12 residues long. CDR3: CASSQEHNEQFF. CDR3 nucleotides: TGCGCCAGCAGCCAAGAACACAATGAGCAGTTCTTC.

This clone was observed a handful of times. The chain couples TRBV5-1 to TRBJ2-3, with TRBD2 as a possible D gene (5 bases). The length of the CDR3 is 15 residues. The V end was cut by 3 bases, the J end by 1 base, with 12 bases between. Looked up from germline, CDR1 is SGHRS and CDR2 is YFSETQ. The DNA for the CDR3 is TGCGCCAGCAGCTGGCAGCGGACCGGCACAGATACGCAGTATTTT. It encodes CASSWQRTGTDTQYF.

There are a few counts of this clone. The rearrangement uses TRBV6-5 and TRBJ2-1; 10 nucleotides match TRBD1. Per the germline V gene, CDR1 is MNHEY and CDR2 is SVGAGI. The junction had 5 bases not matched to a gene; V was cut back by 2 bases and J by 7 bases. The length of the CDR3 is 15 residues. CDR3 sequence (DNA): TGTGCCAGCAGTTACACGTGGACAGGGGGGAATGAGCAGTTCTTC. This gives the protein CASSYTWTGGNEQFF.

This clone was seen more than once but under ten times. J is TRBJ2-2 and V is TRBV30; 9 bases align to TRBD2. This CDR3 has 14 amino acids. Trimming took 4 bases from V and 2 from J; bases not matched to a gene: 2. Germline assignment: CDR1 GTSNPN and CDR2 SVGIG (reference sequence). CDR3 sequence reads: CAWKAGGNTGELFF. CDR3 DNA: TGTGCCTGGAAAGCGGGGGGAAACACCGGGGAGCTGTTTTTT.

The J gene is TRBJ1-4, the V gene TRBV6-5; 10 bases fit TRBD1. V shed 6 bases and J 8 bases; nucleotides not matched to a gene: 6. Per germline, CDR1 MNHEY and CDR2 SVGAGI. The CDR3 has 14 amino acids. The CDR3 here is CASRRQGAEEKLFF. CDR3 nucleotides: TGTGCCAGCAGAAGACAGGGGGCAGAAGAAAAACTGTTTTTT.

This clone was observed a few times. The J gene is TRBJ2-3, the V gene TRBV6-1; no reliable D call. CDR1 is MNHNS, CDR2 SASEGT, per germline. Trimming shortened V by 8 bases and J by 8 bases, and 14 bases separated the two germline ends. The CDR3 has 12 residues. The CDR3 region is CASLSPVGTQYF. The CDR3 region has the DNA TGTGCCAGCCTCTCCCCCGTAGGTACGCAGTATTTT.